This TCR beta chain emerged from a study of blood T cell repertoires in COVID-19. At the level of the study: Samples of COVID-19 (acute and convalescent) were obtained from the United States, Italy and Spain. PBMCs, B-cell-depleted T cells, or T cells provided the cDNA or gDNA that made up the material.

Repertoires were generated with immunoSEQ multiplex PCR, while TCRdb's copy carries only in-frame clones and drops some. The table includes about 210,000 clones, around nine tenths detected once. Looked up from germline, CDR1 is LNHDA and CDR2 is SQIVND (reference sequence). CDR3 length: 15 amino acids. V lost 3 bases and J lost 7; bases outside the gene matches: 8. Input material: peripheral blood. The chain couples TRBV19 to TRBJ2-1; 8 bases line up with TRBD2. The TCR originated in a woman in her 40s with acute or convalescent COVID-19. DNA of the CDR3: TGTGCCAGTAGTATCGCGGGGGGAGAGCTAAATGAGCAGTTCTTC. Its protein is CASSIAGGELNEQFF. Full variable domain (rest looked up from reference TRBV19 and TRBJ2-1): DGGITQSPKYLFRKEGQNVTLSCEQNLNHDAMYWYRQDPGQGLRLIYYSQIVNDFQKGDIAEGYSVSREKKESFPLTVTSAQKNPTAFYLCASSIAGGELNEQFFGPGTRLTVL.